The 6 T cell receptor beta chains in this list originate from one sample, sequenced in a study of blood T cell repertoires in COVID-19. The table came from immunoSEQ multiplex PCR; TCRdb's copy has only in-frame clones and leaves some out. The sample consists of about 90,000 clones, around 87% of them appearing once. Sequencing used peripheral blood. These receptors were collected from a human donor in a cohort sampled during active COVID-19.

Only a few counts were recorded for this clone. The chain is built from TRBV7-9 and TRBJ2-7, with TRBD1 matching 10 bases. This CDR3 contains 14 residues. V lost 4 bases to trimming and J lost 5 bases; unmatched junction nucleotides: 5. Germline loops: CDR1 SEHNR, CDR2 FQNEAQ (reference sequence). The CDR3 region is CASSSDRGFNEQYF. CDR3 nucleotide sequence: TGTGCCAGCAGCTCGGACAGGGGGTTCAACGAGCAGTACTTC.

This chain joins TRBV27 and TRBJ2-7; D is perhaps TRBD1 (6 bases). Germline V CDR1 and CDR2: MNHEY, SMNVEV (reference sequence). V lost 3 bases and J 6 bases, leaving 18 bases between the germline ends. The length of the CDR3 is 15 residues. The CDR3 sequence is CASSFRDTKRGEQYF. The CDR3 DNA reads TGTGCCAGCAGTTTCCGGGACACCAAACGGGGCGAGCAGTACTTC.

The rearrangement joins TRBV7-2 to TRBJ2-5; 8 nucleotides agree with TRBD1. CDR1 is SGHTA and CDR2 is FQGNSA in the germline V gene. This CDR3 has 13 residues. The junction had 4 bases not matched to a gene; V was cut back by 4 bases and J by 6 bases. The CDR3 here is CASSSQGEKTQYF. The DNA of the CDR3 is TGTGCCAGCAGCTCACAGGGGGAAAAGACCCAGTACTTC. Based on the CDR3 plus reference TRBV7-2 and TRBJ2-5, the full variable domain is GAGVSQSPSNKVTEKGKDVELRCDPISGHTALYWYRQSLGQGLEFLIYFQGNSAPDKSGLPSDRFSAERTGGSVSTLTIQRTQQEDSAVYLCASSSQGEKTQYFGPGTRLLVL.

The chain employs TRBV18 and TRBJ2-3, with 9 nucleotides matching TRBD2. The germline V gene encodes CDR1 KGHSH and CDR2 LQKENI. The ends lost 3 bases at V and 1 base at J; junction bases unmatched: 5. This CDR3 has 16 amino acids. The CDR3 is CASSPLRTSGTDTQYF. The DNA for the CDR3 is TGTGCCAGCTCACCCCTTCGGACTAGCGGCACAGATACGCAGTATTTT.

The chain uses TRBV6-5 and TRBJ2-5; D is undetermined. Germline V gene data show CDR1 as MNHEY and CDR2 as SVGAGI. This CDR3 has 13 residues. The V end lost 6 bases, the J end lost 2 bases, and 10 bases lay between the germline ends. As DNA, the CDR3 is TGTGCCAGCAGGCGAGACATACAAGAGACCCAGTACTTC. As protein: CASRRDIQETQYF.

The rearrangement joins TRBV3-1 (or the pseudogene TRBV3-2) to TRBJ2-5, with a tentative D call TRBD1 (5 bases). CDR3 length: 14 amino acids. V was trimmed by 10 bases and J by 2 bases, leaving 17 bases between them. From germline, CDR1 is LGHDT and CDR2 YNNKEL (reference sequence). The CDR3 protein is CATVRAATQETQYF. The CDR3, as DNA: TGTGCCACCGTCAGGGCAGCCACTCAAGAGACCCAGTACTTC.